Listed below are T cell receptor beta chains from one sample, sequenced in a study of control samples from healthy donors and cancer patients. Some clones are missing from TCRdb's copy, which holds only in-frame ones; the method was immunoSEQ multiplex PCR. The sample contains approximately 97,000 clones, 70% to 90% of which appear only once. What was sequenced was blood. Receptors were obtained from a man aged 30 to 45 in good health. The conserved cysteine and the conserved F or W are not part of the CDR3 here. Only some rows state a clone size, as once, few, many or a class for expanded clones.

V gene,CDR3 length,clone size,J gene,CDR3 protein
TRBV19,15,NA,TRBJ2-1,ASSQQVGTITYNEQF
TRBV1,15,NA,TRBJ2-1,TSAFKIAGVGYNEQF
TRBV27,12,NA,TRBJ2-2,ASSTTGATGELF
TRBV28,10,NA,TRBJ2-7,ASCSSSYEQY
TRBV9,13,NA,TRBJ1-2,ASSADRGPYYGYT
TRBV6-2/TRBV6-3,12,once,TRBJ2-7,ASSYRDGGYEQY
TRBV7-3,12,NA,TRBJ2-2,ASSLGQYTGELF
TRBV14,18,once,TRBJ2-7,ASSQRGFASRDRAHYEQY
TRBV6-4,14,NA,TRBJ2-3,ASSDSAGGSTDTQY
TRBV6-6,14,NA,TRBJ2-1,ASSYSGLAPYNEQF
TRBV2,11,NA,TRBJ2-3,ASSRTRTDTQY
TRBV12-3/TRBV12-4,11,NA,TRBJ2-4,ASSLLAKNIQY
TRBV24-1,11,NA,TRBJ1-2,ATSGLMENGYT
TRBV9,10,NA,TRBJ2-3,ASSVDSDTQY
TRBV29-1,13,NA,TRBJ2-3,SVVNRVKSTDTQY